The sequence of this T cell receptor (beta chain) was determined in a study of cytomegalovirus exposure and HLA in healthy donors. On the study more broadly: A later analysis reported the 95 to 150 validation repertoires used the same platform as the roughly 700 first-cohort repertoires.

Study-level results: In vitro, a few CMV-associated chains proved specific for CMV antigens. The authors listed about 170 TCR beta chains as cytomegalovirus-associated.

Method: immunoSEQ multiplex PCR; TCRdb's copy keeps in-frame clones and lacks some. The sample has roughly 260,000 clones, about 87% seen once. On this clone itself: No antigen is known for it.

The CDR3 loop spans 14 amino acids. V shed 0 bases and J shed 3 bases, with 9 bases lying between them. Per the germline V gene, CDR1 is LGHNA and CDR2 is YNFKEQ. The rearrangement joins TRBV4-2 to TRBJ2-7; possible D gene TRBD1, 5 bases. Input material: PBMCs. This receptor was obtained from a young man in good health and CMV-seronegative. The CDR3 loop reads CASSQEQVGYEQYF. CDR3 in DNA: TGTGCCAGCAGCCAAGAACAGGTAGGCTACGAGCAGTACTTC.